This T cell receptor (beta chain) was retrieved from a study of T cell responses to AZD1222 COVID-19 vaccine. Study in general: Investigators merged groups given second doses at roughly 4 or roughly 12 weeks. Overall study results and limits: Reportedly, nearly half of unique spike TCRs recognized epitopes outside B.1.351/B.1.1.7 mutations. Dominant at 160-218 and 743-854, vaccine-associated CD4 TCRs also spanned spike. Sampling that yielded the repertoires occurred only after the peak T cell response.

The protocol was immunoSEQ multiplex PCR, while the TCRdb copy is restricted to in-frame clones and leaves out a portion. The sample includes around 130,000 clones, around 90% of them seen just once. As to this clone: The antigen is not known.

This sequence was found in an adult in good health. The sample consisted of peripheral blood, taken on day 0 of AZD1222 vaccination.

CDR3 sequence: CASSLVAVNTGELFF. Here the CDR3 DNA reads TGTGCCAGCAGCTTAGTAGCGGTTAACACCGGGGAGCTGTTTTTT. The chain employs TRBV7-2 and TRBJ2-2; D possibly corresponds to TRBD2 (6 bases). The CDR3 is made up of 15 amino acids. V lost 1 base and J lost 2, with 8 bases in between. Germline CDR1 reads SGHTA; CDR2 reads FQGNSA.